What follows are 15 T cell receptor beta chains derived from one specimen sequenced in a study of cytotoxic CD8 clonotypes in ibrutinib-treated CLL. Assay used: immunoSEQ multiplex PCR; TCRdb lists only in-frame clones, some missing. The sample has about 70,000 clones, 90% seen once. The material sequenced was PBMCs, taken after 12 months of ibrutinib treatment. The receptors come from a human donor with chronic lymphocytic leukemia.

The chain uses TRBV15 and TRBJ1-5; 9 bases line up with TRBD1. The trim removed 0 bases at V and 7 bases at J, leaving 10 bases unmatched. CDR3 length: 17 amino acids. Germline V lookup: CDR1 LNHNV, CDR2 YYDKDF (reference sequence). CDR3 DNA: TGTGCCACCAGCAGAGATCTGGGACAGGGACGCTACCAGCCCCAGCATTTT. Encoded protein: CATSRDLGQGRYQPQHF.

This chain connects TRBV7-2 to TRBJ1-4; D uncertain. There are 15 residues in the CDR3. Trimming left V 2 bases short and J 4 bases short, with 11 bases between. From germline, CDR1 is SGHTA and CDR2 FQGNSA. This CDR3 reads CASSLNRGYNEKLFF. The CDR3 DNA reads TGTGCCAGCAGCTTAAATCGCGGTTATAATGAAAAACTGTTTTTT.

The gene calls are TRBV6-5 and TRBJ1-2, with a possible D match to TRBD1 (5 bases). The CDR3 totals 16 residues. Germline lookup yields CDR1 MNHEY and CDR2 SVGAGI. Trimming shortened V by 1 base and J by 0 bases, and 12 bases separated the two germline ends. The CDR3 region is CASSYFPTGANYGYTF. The CDR3 DNA reads TGTGCCAGCAGTTACTTCCCTACAGGCGCTAACTATGGCTACACCTTC.

The chain is built from TRBV25-1 and TRBJ1-1, with no clear D. In germline, CDR1 is MGHDK, CDR2 SYGVNS. V was trimmed by 7 bases and J by 1 base, leaving 13 bases between them. This CDR3 comprises 14 residues. DNA for the CDR3: TGTGCCAGCACTAGACAAGGCGAGAACACTGAAGCTTTCTTT. Translated, it gives CASTRQGENTEAFF.

A single count supports this clone. The V call is TRBV29-1, the J call TRBJ1-1; D is perhaps TRBD1 (5 bases). Looked up from germline, CDR1 is SQVTM and CDR2 is ANQGSEA. The CDR3 is 13 amino acids. V dropped 7 bases and J dropped 1 base, with 13 bases sitting between them. CDR3 nucleotide sequence: TGCAGCGCTCCGGGACTTTCGAACACTGAAGCTTTCTTT. This codes for CSAPGLSNTEAFF. The whole variable domain, remainder taken from reference TRBV29-1 and TRBJ1-1, is SAVISQKPSRDICQRGTSLTIQCQVDSQVTMMFWYRQQPGQSLTLIATANQGSEATYESGFVIDKFPISRPNLTFSTLTVSNMSPEDSSIYLCSAPGLSNTEAFFGQGTRLTVV.

The CDR3 bases are TGTGCCAGCAGCTTATTTGTCTCTAGCGGGAGTCTCCACGAGCAGTACTTC. Translation gives CASSLFVSSGSLHEQYF. The genes are TRBV11-2 and TRBJ2-7; TRBD2 aligns across 10 bases. The trim removed 2 bases at V and 5 bases at J, leaving 12 bases unmatched. CDR1 is SGHAT and CDR2 is FQNNGV in the germline V gene. This CDR3 region has 17 residues.

CDR3: CASSELGQGSHEQYF. As DNA, the CDR3 is TGTGCCAGCAGCGAACTTGGACAGGGATCCCACGAGCAGTACTTC. The rearrangement uses TRBV6-1 and TRBJ2-7; 8 bases agree with TRBD1. The trim removed 6 bases at V and 5 bases at J, leaving 12 bases unmatched. Germline V CDR1 and CDR2: MNHNS, SASEGT. The CDR3 spans 15 residues.

In its sample, this clone was seen a few times. CDR3 in DNA: TGTGCCATCAGTGAGTCGGCTAGCGGGGAGCAGTACTTC. Its translation is CAISESASGEQYF. This sequence joins TRBV10-3 and TRBJ2-7; 8 nucleotides agree with TRBD2. The CDR3 consists of 13 residues. V was clipped by 0 bases and J by 7 bases; unmatched bases: 2. CDR1 ENHRY and CDR2 SYGVKD come from the germline V gene.

V is TRBV2 and J is TRBJ2-5, with 9 bases that match TRBD2. Germline CDR1 SNHLY, CDR2 FYNNEI. The junction had 9 bases not matched to a gene; V was cut back by 8 bases and J by 2 bases. This CDR3 is built from 15 residues. The CDR3 loop is CASLRTSENQETQYF. In DNA form, the CDR3 reads TGTGCCAGCCTAAGGACTAGCGAGAATCAAGAGACCCAGTACTTC.

The V and J genes are TRBV18 and TRBJ2-2; D gene ambiguous. CDR3 size: 15 residues. V was cut by 2 bases and J by 0 bases, with 7 bases left in between. Germline CDR1 and CDR2: KGHSH and LQKENI. As DNA, the CDR3 is TGTGCCAGCTCACCAACTGAGACGAACACCGGGGAGCTGTTTTTT. Its protein product is CASSPTETNTGELFF.

V is TRBV5-1 and J is TRBJ2-2; 9 bases are shared with TRBD1. This CDR3 contains 15 residues. V shed 2 bases and J 2 bases; nucleotides not matched to a gene: 1. The germline V gene encodes CDR1 SGHRS and CDR2 YFSETQ. CDR3 coding DNA: TGCGCCAGCAGCTTACAGGGGGCTAACACCGGGGAGCTGTTTTTT. Its translation: CASSLQGANTGELFF.

The rearrangement uses TRBV21-1 and TRBJ2-1; TRBD1, as called in the table, went unchecked against the DNA. TRBV21-1 is annotated as a pseudogene. CDR3 size: 15 residues. CDR3: CASDGRQGLYNEQFF. CDR3 DNA: TGTGCCAGCGACGGGAGACAGGGCCTCTACAATGAGCAGTTCTTC.

V and J are TRBV13 and TRBJ2-5, with a tentative D call TRBD2 (7 bases). The J call is uncertain, as TRBJ2-7 better fits the DNA end. Germline V gives CDR1 PRHDT, CDR2 FYEKMQ (reference sequence). The CDR3 has 17 residues. The CDR3 loop is CASSPRGPGGNHYEQYF. CDR3 coding DNA: TGTGCCAGCAGCCCCCGGGGGCCCGGGGGGAATCACTACGAGCAGTACTTC.

The V and J genes are TRBV6-1 and TRBJ1-5; D gene ambiguous. This CDR3 comprises 15 residues. V was pared by 2 bases and J by 0 bases, with 8 bases between. Germline values: CDR1 MNHNS, CDR2 SASEGT. CDR3 bases: TGTGCCAGCAGTGAAACACCCTATAGCAATCAGCCCCAGCATTTT. Translated, it gives CASSETPYSNQPQHF.

J is TRBJ1-1 and V is TRBV2; D may be TRBD1 (5 bases). The germline gives CDR1 SNHLY, CDR2 FYNNEI. Trimming left V 4 bases short and J 5 bases short, with 11 bases between. This CDR3 has 13 residues. The CDR3 spells CASSVGAKTEAFF. The CDR3 DNA sequence: TGTGCCAGCAGTGTAGGGGCGAAGACTGAAGCTTTCTTT.